What follows is one T cell receptor beta chain and its context. Its antigen is still unknown. The ViraFEST assay expanded antigen-specific CD4+ T cells with viral peptide pools before sequencing. When roughly eleven days of culture had elapsed, CD4+ T cells were isolated. BNT162b2 vaccine or mRNA-1273 vaccine was given to participants in two doses. This entry comes from a study of vaccination effects on CD4 cells after COVID-19. Profiling relied on immunoSEQ multiplex PCR, and the TCRdb table lists in-frame clones only, not all of them. Of more than 25,000 clones in the sample, around 75% were seen once. The clonotype originates from a human donor who received a COVID-19 vaccine. Some clones in this sample may be carry-over from other donors' samples. This sample comprised CD4+ T cells from PBMCs cultured with SARS-CoV-2 spike peptides, obtained after COVID-19 vaccination.

CDR3 sequence: CASSAALAEFQETQYF. The CDR3 DNA reads as TGTGCCAGCAGCGCCGCCCTAGCGGAGTTCCAAGAGACCCAGTACTTC. This sequence joins TRBV11-2 and TRBJ2-5, with 7 bases matching TRBD2. This CDR3 has 16 residues. Germline trimming cut 5 bases from V and 1 base from J; bases unmatched to any gene: 10. CDR1 is SGHAT and CDR2 is FQNNGV in the germline V gene.